One sample yielded the 8 T cell receptor beta chains listed below, sequenced in a study of neurological immune-mediated disorders. TCRdb reanalysed the 5' RACE reads using MiXCR and keeps one entry per CDR3 protein. The sample holds about 14,000 distinct CDR3 sequences, about 12% seen once. The sequenced sample consisted of CD8+ T cells from blood. The receptors were sampled from a female donor with HTLV-1-associated myelopathy (HAM/TSP).

This clonotype was recorded many times. One end of the junction varies from germline; a read error may be responsible. This chain joins TRBV7-7 and TRBJ2-1; 9 bases map to TRBD1. Per germline, CDR1 SSHAT and CDR2 FNYEAQ (reference sequence). The length of the CDR3 is 15 residues. The CDR3 nucleotides are TGTGCTAGCAGCGCGGGACAGGGTGCCTACAATGAGCAGTTCTTC. This encodes CASSAGQGAYNEQFF.

Comments on this clonotype: At one boundary the junction diverges from the germline segment, which might be a read error. The V gene is TRBV20-1, the J gene TRBJ1-2, with D unresolved. Germline V gives CDR1 DFQATT, CDR2 SNEGSKA (reference sequence). The CDR3 is made up of 14 amino acids. The CDR3 loop reads CSAHNLDGGHGYIF. In DNA, the CDR3 is TGCAGTGCGCACAACCTTGACGGTGGGCATGGCTACATCTTC.

This clonotype was counted many times. V is TRBV10-1 and J is TRBJ2-2, with a possible D match to TRBD1 (6 bases). V shed 9 bases and J shed 1 base, with 21 bases lying between them. CDR1 and CDR2 (germline): WNHNN, SYGVQD (reference sequence). This CDR3 contains 17 residues. Here the CDR3 DNA reads TGCGCCAGAAATTTGACAGGATCTACTTTGAACACCGGGGAGCTGTTTTTT. Amino acids: CARNLTGSTLNTGELFF.

The table lists this clonotype with many counts. The rearrangement links TRBV4-1 to TRBJ2-7, with unresolved D. V lost 4 bases and J 7 bases, leaving 17 bases between the germline ends. Germline V gene sequence: CDR1 MGHRA, CDR2 YSYEKL. This CDR3 has 14 residues. The CDR3 coding sequence is TGCGCCAGCAGCCCTCGGACGGCCTTCTGGGAGCAGTACTTC. The encoded protein is CASSPRTAFWEQYF.

The sample holds many counts of this clonotype. V gene TRBV27 combines with J gene TRBJ1-6; D gene unclear. This CDR3 is 15 amino acids long. Germline V gene data show CDR1 as MNHEY and CDR2 as SMNVEV (reference sequence). The V gene lost 5 bases and the J gene lost 7 bases, with 15 bases spanning the gap. This chain's CDR3 is CASSVFPGGNSPLHF. Here the CDR3 DNA reads TGTGCCAGCAGTGTATTCCCGGGAGGAAATTCACCCCTCCACTTT.

This chain links TRBV27 with TRBJ2-1, with 8 nucleotides matching TRBD2. Germline CDR1 reads MNHEY; CDR2 reads SMNVEV (reference sequence). The length of the CDR3 is 14 residues. Losses at the gene ends were 7 bases for V and 2 bases for J; bases not matched to a gene: 4. CDR3 protein: CASTPGGTYNEQFF. DNA for the CDR3: TGTGCCAGCACCCCGGGAGGGACCTACAATGAGCAGTTCTTC.

In this sample, this clonotype turned up many times. The V call is TRBV27, the J call TRBJ2-7; D perhaps matches TRBD2 (5 bases). This CDR3 comprises 14 residues. Trimming took off 4 bases at V and 2 bases at J, with 12 bases between the two ends. CDR1 and CDR2 from the germline V gene are MNHEY and SMNVEV (reference sequence). The CDR3 sequence: CASSSTGNTYEQYF. The CDR3, as DNA: TGTGCCAGCAGTTCCACCGGGAACACCTACGAGCAGTACTTC.

The table lists this clonotype with many counts. The chain employs TRBV25-1 and TRBJ2-7; no clear D gene. Between the trimmed V and J ends, which lost 1 base and 7 bases, there was a span of 11 bases. CDR1 and CDR2 from the germline V gene are MGHDK and SYGVNS. CDR3 length equals 13 residues. CDR3 loop: CASSEFGISEQYF. The CDR3 DNA reads TGTGCCAGCAGTGAATTTGGGATCTCGGAGCAGTACTTC.